The 18 T cell receptor beta chains given below trace back to one sample, sequenced in a study of T cells expressing NK-cell markers. TCRdb reprocessed the 5' RACE reads and reports one entry per CDR3 protein, with no DNA. This table holds 450,000 to 600,000 distinct CDR3 sequences. What was sequenced was blood T cells: a sorted CD56 or NKG2C T cell subset, CD4+ or CD8+ T cells, or bulk PBMC T cells (not recorded which). Receptors were obtained from a man between 18 and 29 years old in good health.

This sequence joins TRBV10-3 and TRBJ2-2. CDR1 and CDR2 from the germline V gene are ENHRY and SYGVKD. The CDR3 totals 14 residues. The CDR3 spells CATRAERTTGELFF.

The V and J genes are TRBV4-3 and TRBJ2-5. The CDR3 consists of 15 residues. The germline CDR1 and CDR2 sequences are LGHNA and YSLEER. CDR3 region: CASSQEKGRVETQYF.

The chain recombines TRBV12-3 or TRBV12-4 with TRBJ2-1; TCRdb indicates TRBD2, and absent DNA this call remains unverified. This CDR3 is 15 amino acids long. CDR3 in amino acids: CASSPGTSSYNEQFF.

The rearrangement joins TRBV12-3 or TRBV12-4 to TRBJ2-3; TCRdb picks TRBD1, but there is no DNA to check that call. This CDR3 contains 16 residues. The CDR3 region is CASSSKSGGGTDTQYF.

CDR3 protein: CASGTGANTGELFF. The rearrangement links TRBV6-5 to TRBJ2-2; there is no DNA to check the TCRdb D call of TRBD1. Germline CDR1 reads MNHEY; CDR2 reads SVGAGI. The CDR3 has 14 residues.

CDR3 sequence reads: CASSRSGTRRPGELFF. The rearrangement joins TRBV12-3 or TRBV12-4 to TRBJ2-2; TCRdb designates TRBD2, a call that cannot be tested without DNA. The CDR3 is made up of 16 amino acids.

The chain carries TRBV4-1 and TRBJ2-3; TCRdb picks TRBD1, but there is no DNA to check that call. Germline V lookup: CDR1 MGHRA, CDR2 YSYEKL. The CDR3 is 14 amino acids. Here the CDR3 reads CASSQGSLADTQYF.

The CDR3 reads CASRVALLSGNTIYF. The chain joins TRBV28 to TRBJ1-3. In germline, CDR1 is MDHEN, CDR2 SYDVKM. The CDR3 runs 15 residues. Based on the CDR3 plus reference TRBV28 and TRBJ1-3, the full variable domain is DVKVTQSSRYLVKRTGEKVFLECVQDMDHENMFWYRQDPGLGLRLIYFSYDVKMKEKGDIPEGYSVSREKKERFSLILESASTNQTSMYLCASRVALLSGNTIYFGEGSWLTVV.

The V gene is TRBV11-3, the J gene TRBJ2-2; TCRdb picks TRBD1, but there is no DNA to check that call. The CDR3 loop spans 14 amino acids. Germline V lookup: CDR1 SGHNT, CDR2 YENEEA. Here the CDR3 reads CASNIQGLGGELFF.

This chain connects TRBV5-1 to TRBJ2-3; TCRdb's D gene call, TRBD2, goes unchecked for lack of DNA. The CDR3 contains 14 residues. Germline assignment: CDR1 SGHRS and CDR2 YFSETQ. The CDR3 loop is CASSGRLETDTQYF.

CDR3 amino acids: CASSLRTNPQHF. The chain is built from TRBV12-3 or TRBV12-4 and TRBJ1-5; TCRdb designates TRBD1, a call that cannot be tested without DNA. This CDR3 has 12 amino acids.

This chain uses TRBV24-1 with TRBJ2-2. The CDR3 spans 16 residues. The germline gives CDR1 KGHDR, CDR2 SFDVKD. The CDR3 loop is CATSDRLRLGTGELFF.

This chain connects TRBV12-3 or TRBV12-4 to TRBJ1-6. CDR3 size: 12 residues. Here the CDR3 reads CASSKERSPLHF.

This chain connects TRBV10-3 to TRBJ2-2; TCRdb names TRBD1, which stays unverified in the absence of DNA. Germline V lookup: CDR1 ENHRY, CDR2 SYGVKD. This CDR3 is 14 amino acids long. The CDR3 protein is CAISEQDVTGELFF.

The V and J genes are TRBV20-1 and TRBJ2-3; TCRdb lists TRBD1, though no DNA is available to test this call. Germline V gene sequence: CDR1 DFQATT, CDR2 SNEGSKA (reference sequence). This CDR3 is 14 amino acids long. The CDR3: CSAKSAGTSDTQYF.

This chain joins TRBV11-2 and TRBJ2-1; there is no DNA to check the TCRdb D call of TRBD1. Germline lookup yields CDR1 SGHAT and CDR2 FQNNGV. This CDR3 spans 15 amino acids. The CDR3 spells CASSPRVASYNEQFF.

V gene TRBV14 combines with J gene TRBJ2-1; the TRBD2 assignment by TCRdb is unverifiable without DNA. The CDR3 totals 18 residues. CDR1 is SGHDN, CDR2 FVKESK, per germline. The CDR3 sequence: CASSQEGRLAGVSNEQFF.

The chain carries TRBV12-3 or TRBV12-4 and TRBJ2-3; TCRdb proposes TRBD2, but this gene call is untestable without DNA. This CDR3 spans 14 amino acids. The CDR3 reads CASSFSGAQDTQYF.